These 15 T cell receptor beta chains were all obtained from the same sample, sequenced in a study of blood T cell repertoires in COVID-19. Assay: immunoSEQ multiplex PCR; the TCRdb copy retains only in-frame clones and omits some. Here the sample spans tens of thousands of clones, roughly 90% being singletons. Sequencing was performed on peripheral blood. These receptors all stem from a man in his 70s with active or convalescent COVID-19.

V is TRBV6-1 and J is TRBJ1-5, with 8 bases that match TRBD1. V was clipped by 4 bases and J by 4 bases; unmatched bases: 15. The CDR3 sequence is 18 residues long. Germline CDR1 reads MNHNS; CDR2 reads SASEGT. The CDR3 is CASSGPGGQVGRNQPQHF. The DNA for the CDR3 is TGTGCCAGCAGTGGCCCCGGGGGACAGGTGGGGAGGAATCAGCCCCAGCATTTT.

The V and J genes are TRBV6-2 or TRBV6-3 and TRBJ2-5, with 8 bases that match TRBD1. The CDR3 sequence is 17 residues long. The germline CDR1 and CDR2 sequences are MNHEY and SVGEGT. Trimming removed 0 bases from V and 2 bases from J; junction bases left unmatched: 8. The CDR3 bases are TGTGCCAGCAGTTACTCACTGACAGGGGAGGTACAAGAGACCCAGTACTTC. Residues: CASSYSLTGEVQETQYF.

The chain couples TRBV5-1 to TRBJ2-1; D perhaps matches TRBD1 (6 bases). Per the germline V gene, CDR1 is SGHRS and CDR2 is YFSETQ. The germline V and J ends were trimmed by 1 base and 4 bases, with 6 bases remaining between them. This CDR3 region has 13 residues. The CDR3 coding sequence is TGCGCCAGCAGCTTGAGGGGGTACAATGAGCAGTTCTTC. Translating gives CASSLRGYNEQFF.

The chain carries TRBV7-2 and TRBJ2-5; tentative D call: TRBD2 (7 bases). The CDR3 extends over 14 amino acids. Germline values: CDR1 SGHTA, CDR2 FQGNSA. V lost 5 bases and J 4 bases, leaving 14 bases between the germline ends. Written as DNA, the CDR3 is TGTGCCAGCAGCCCCCAGAGGGGGGGAGAGACCCAGTACTTC. Protein sequence: CASSPQRGGETQYF.

V and J are TRBV3-1 (or the pseudogene TRBV3-2) and TRBJ1-6; D not certain. This CDR3 is 13 amino acids long. Trimming left V 2 bases short and J 5 bases short, with 4 bases between. Germline lookup yields CDR1 LGHDT and CDR2 YNNKEL (reference sequence). The CDR3: CASSQQDNSPLHF. The CDR3 DNA follows: TGTGCCAGCAGCCAACAGGATAATTCACCCCTCCACTTT.

V usage is TRBV3-1 (or the pseudogene TRBV3-2) and J usage is TRBJ1-2; D gene unclear. This CDR3 is built from 15 residues. CDR1 and CDR2 (germline): LGHDT, YNNKEL (reference sequence). Deletions cut 4 bases from V and 0 bases from J, with 12 bases between. The DNA of the CDR3 is TGTGCCAGCAGCCCCGCCCAGATTCCTAACTATGGCTACACCTTC. It yields the protein CASSPAQIPNYGYTF.

The chain joins TRBV2 to TRBJ1-5, with D possibly matching TRBD1 (5 bases). This CDR3 is 12 amino acids long. CDR1 is SNHLY, CDR2 FYNNEI, per germline. Trimming left V 6 bases short and J 5 bases short, with 8 bases between. CDR3 loop: CASSEQDQPQHF. The DNA of the CDR3 is TGTGCCAGCAGCGAACAGGATCAGCCCCAGCATTTT.

This sequence joins TRBV10-3 and TRBJ1-1; possibly TRBD1 for D (6 bases). CDR1 ENHRY and CDR2 SYGVKD come from the germline V gene. The CDR3 extends over 14 amino acids. Trimming cost V 3 bases and J 1 base, with 9 bases left between them. The CDR3 nucleotides read TGTGCCATCAGTGACCCGGACAGGAACACTGAAGCTTTCTTT. Translated: CAISDPDRNTEAFF.

The genes are TRBV5-6 and TRBJ2-2; D is unclear. The CDR3 consists of 14 residues. Germline values: CDR1 SGHDT, CDR2 YYEEEE. V was clipped by 2 bases and J by 0 bases, with 5 bases between them. The CDR3 DNA is TGTGCCAGCAGCTTTCTAACGAACACCGGGGAGCTGTTTTTT. Translating gives CASSFLTNTGELFF.

The chain is built from TRBV21-1 and TRBJ2-7; TRBD1, as called in the table, went unchecked against the DNA. TRBV21-1 is deemed a pseudogene. The CDR3 spans 16 residues. For the CDR3, the DNA is TGTGCCAGCAGCAAACCCCTGGGACAGCAAACCTACGAGCAGTACTTC. Its translation: CASSKPLGQQTYEQYF.

The chain uses TRBV30 and TRBJ2-2; D remains unclear. Per the germline V gene, CDR1 is GTSNPN and CDR2 is SVGIG (reference sequence). V lost 3 bases, J lost 7 bases, and 9 bases lay in between. The CDR3 runs to 12 residues. DNA of the CDR3: TGTGCCTGGAGGGGCAGTATCGGGGAGCTGTTTTTT. Protein sequence: CAWRGSIGELFF. The full variable domain, in which reference TRBV30 and TRBJ2-2 provide the parts outside the CDR3, is SQTIHQWPATLVQPVGSPLSLECTVEGTSNPNLYWYRQAAGRGLQLLFYSVGIGQISSEVPQNLSASRPQDRQFILSSKKLLLSDSGFYLCAWRGSIGELFFGEGSRLTVL.

The chain employs TRBV5-6 and TRBJ1-5; D is ambiguous. Per the germline V gene, CDR1 is SGHDT and CDR2 is YYEEEE. V was clipped by 3 bases and J by 0 bases, with 16 bases between them. The CDR3 is 17 amino acids. CDR3 in amino acids: CASSWISDGISNQPQHF. DNA for the CDR3: TGTGCCAGCAGCTGGATTTCGGACGGGATTAGCAATCAGCCCCAGCATTTT.

This rearrangement joins TRBV14 to TRBJ2-7; maybe TRBD2 (6 bases). CDR3 length equals 14 residues. The V end was cut by 3 bases, the J end by 5 bases, with 14 bases between. Germline CDR1 SGHDN, CDR2 FVKESK. CDR3: CASSQRGLFDEQYF. CDR3 in DNA: TGTGCCAGCAGCCAGCGGGGTCTATTCGACGAGCAGTACTTC.

The V gene is TRBV6-2 or TRBV6-3, the J gene TRBJ1-2; 7 bases match TRBD1. Trimming cost V 3 bases and J 9 bases; bases outside gene matches: 7. CDR3 length: 13 residues. CDR1 MNHEY and CDR2 SVGEGT come from the germline V gene. The CDR3 loop reads CASSYEQGRSYTF. The CDR3 region has the DNA TGTGCCAGCAGTTATGAACAGGGGAGGAGCTACACCTTC.

V usage is TRBV11-2 and J usage is TRBJ2-5, with D maybe TRBD2 (5 bases). This CDR3 region has 16 residues. From germline, CDR1 is SGHAT and CDR2 FQNNGV. Trimming removed 5 bases at V and 4 bases at J, with 20 bases between. The CDR3 sequence is CASSETGNVGRETQYF. In DNA, the CDR3 is TGTGCCAGCAGCGAAACCGGGAACGTGGGTCGAGAGACCCAGTACTTC.